A selection of T cell receptor beta chains follows, all from one sample in a study of cytomegalovirus exposure and HLA in healthy donors. The repertoire was sequenced with immunoSEQ multiplex PCR; TCRdb's copy has only in-frame clones and lacks some. The table includes fewer than 110,000 clones, about 85% detected once. What was sequenced was PBMCs. These receptors were collected from a man in his thirties or forties in good health and CMV-seronegative. Both conserved end residues are part of each CDR3. The order of the fields is V gene, clone size, J gene, D gene, CDR3 protein, CDR3 DNA. A D gene is named only where the DNA matches it firmly. Size is stated for part of the rows, as once, few or many counts, or as a class when the clone is expanded.

v_call: TRBV28; clone_size: .; j_call: TRBJ2-2; d_call: .; cdr3_aa: CASSPSEGELFF; cdr3_nt: TGTGCCAGCAGCCCCTCGGAGGGGGAGCTGTTTTTT
v_call: TRBV10-3; clone_size: .; j_call: TRBJ2-5; d_call: TRBD1; cdr3_aa: CAISEPRDRGDETQYF; cdr3_nt: TGTGCCATCAGTGAGCCCCGGGACAGGGGAGATGAGACCCAGTACTTC
v_call: TRBV10-3; clone_size: .; j_call: TRBJ2-5; d_call: .; cdr3_aa: CAISEGGIAETQYF; cdr3_nt: TGTGCCATCAGTGAGGGAGGAATCGCTGAGACCCAGTACTTC
v_call: TRBV7-9; clone_size: .; j_call: TRBJ2-7; d_call: TRBD1; cdr3_aa: CASSAWDREMYEQYF; cdr3_nt: TGTGCCAGCAGCGCGTGGGACAGGGAGATGTACGAGCAGTACTTC
v_call: TRBV6-1; clone_size: .; j_call: TRBJ2-1; d_call: .; cdr3_aa: CASNQGQFF; cdr3_nt: TGTGCCAGCAACCAGGGGCAGTTCTTC
v_call: TRBV30; clone_size: .; j_call: TRBJ1-1; d_call: TRBD1; cdr3_aa: CAWSRPGTVNTEAFF; cdr3_nt: TGTGCCTGGAGTAGACCCGGGACAGTGAACACTGAAGCTTTCTTT
v_call: TRBV30; clone_size: .; j_call: TRBJ1-1; d_call: .; cdr3_aa: CAWSVRGRGTEAFF; cdr3_nt: TGTGCCTGGAGTGTACGGGGGAGGGGAACTGAAGCTTTCTTT
v_call: TRBV5-6; clone_size: .; j_call: TRBJ2-1; d_call: .; cdr3_aa: CASSLFSSYNEQFF; cdr3_nt: TGTGCCAGCAGCTTGTTCAGCTCCTACAATGAGCAGTTCTTC
v_call: TRBV29-1; clone_size: once; j_call: TRBJ1-2; d_call: .; cdr3_aa: CSVEGSWGRVYGYTF; cdr3_nt: TGCAGCGTTGAAGGAAGCTGGGGGCGAGTCTATGGCTACACCTTC
v_call: TRBV5-1; clone_size: .; j_call: TRBJ2-3; d_call: TRBD1; cdr3_aa: CASSPSVGTGRGDTQYF; cdr3_nt: TGCGCCAGCAGCCCAAGTGTCGGGACAGGGAGAGGAGATACGCAGTATTTT
v_call: TRBV27; clone_size: .; j_call: TRBJ2-7; d_call: TRBD2; cdr3_aa: CASSLRRDIAGERGREQYF; cdr3_nt: TGTGCCAGCAGTTTAAGACGGGATATAGCGGGAGAGAGGGGTAGGGAGCAGTACTTC
v_call: TRBV30; clone_size: once; j_call: TRBJ1-2; d_call: .; cdr3_aa: CAWSVTRLYGYTF; cdr3_nt: TGTGCCTGGAGTGTGACCAGACTATATGGCTACACCTTC
v_call: TRBV28; clone_size: .; j_call: TRBJ1-1; d_call: .; cdr3_aa: CASSLLTGKNTEAFF; cdr3_nt: TGTGCCAGCAGTTTGTTGACAGGAAAGAACACTGAAGCTTTCTTT
v_call: TRBV7-9; clone_size: .; j_call: TRBJ1-2; d_call: TRBD1; cdr3_aa: CASSPRTGDGYTF; cdr3_nt: TGTGCCAGCAGCCCCCGGACAGGGGATGGCTACACCTTC
v_call: TRBV5-6; clone_size: .; j_call: TRBJ2-7; d_call: TRBD2; cdr3_aa: CASGLAGAGEQYF; cdr3_nt: TGTGCCAGCGGACTAGCGGGAGCGGGAGAGCAGTACTTC
v_call: TRBV4-1; clone_size: .; j_call: TRBJ2-3; d_call: .; cdr3_aa: CASSQNKGGDTDTQYF; cdr3_nt: TGCGCCAGCAGCCAAAACAAAGGCGGGGACACAGATACGCAGTATTTT
v_call: TRBV7-3; clone_size: .; j_call: TRBJ2-7; d_call: TRBD2; cdr3_aa: CASSFSGGAYEQYF; cdr3_nt: TGTGCCAGCAGCTTTAGCGGGGGGGCCTACGAGCAGTACTTC
v_call: TRBV13; clone_size: few; j_call: TRBJ2-7; d_call: TRBD2; cdr3_aa: CASSPGTSGRGGTYEQYF; cdr3_nt: TGTGCCAGCAGCCCAGGGACTAGCGGGAGGGGGGGAACCTACGAGCAGTACTTC
v_call: TRBV29-1; clone_size: .; j_call: TRBJ2-3; d_call: .; cdr3_aa: CSGDLRDTQYF; cdr3_nt: TGCAGCGGTGACCTCAGAGATACGCAGTATTTT
v_call: TRBV6-1; clone_size: .; j_call: TRBJ2-7; d_call: .; cdr3_aa: CASLGTGIKRYEQYF; cdr3_nt: TGTGCCAGCCTTGGAACCGGGATTAAGCGCTACGAGCAGTACTTC
v_call: TRBV7-8; clone_size: .; j_call: TRBJ2-1; d_call: .; cdr3_aa: CASSSGRLPSSNEQFF; cdr3_nt: TGTGCCAGCAGCTCGGGTAGACTACCTTCTAGCAATGAGCAGTTCTTC
v_call: TRBV4-2; clone_size: .; j_call: TRBJ1-2; d_call: .; cdr3_aa: CASSQAAGDPFGGYTF; cdr3_nt: TGTGCCAGCAGCCAAGCGGCAGGGGACCCTTTCGGTGGCTACACCTTC
v_call: TRBV6-1; clone_size: once; j_call: TRBJ2-3; d_call: .; cdr3_aa: CASRQQEYNTDTQYF; cdr3_nt: TGTGCCAGCAGGCAACAGGAGTACAACACAGATACGCAGTATTTT
v_call: TRBV14; clone_size: .; j_call: TRBJ2-7; d_call: .; cdr3_aa: CASSQDRGVSSIF; cdr3_nt: TGTGCCAGCAGCCAAGATCGCGGCGTTTCCTCAATTTTC
v_call: TRBV13; clone_size: .; j_call: TRBJ2-1; d_call: TRBD1; cdr3_aa: CASSSDRVRGNEQFF; cdr3_nt: TGTGCCAGCAGCTCGGACAGGGTTCGGGGCAATGAGCAGTTCTTC
v_call: TRBV7-3; clone_size: .; j_call: TRBJ2-1; d_call: .; cdr3_aa: CASSHGQSGRLEQFF; cdr3_nt: TGTGCCAGCAGCCACGGACAGAGCGGAAGGCTGGAGCAGTTCTTC
v_call: TRBV5-1; clone_size: .; j_call: TRBJ2-7; d_call: .; cdr3_aa: CASSAALSYEQYF; cdr3_nt: TGCGCCAGCAGTGCGGCGCTCTCCTACGAGCAGTACTTC
v_call: TRBV6-5; clone_size: .; j_call: TRBJ2-7; d_call: TRBD2; cdr3_aa: CASTGLVETGQYF; cdr3_nt: TGTGCCAGCACCGGACTAGTCGAAACGGGGCAGTACTTC
v_call: TRBV4-1; clone_size: once; j_call: TRBJ2-1; d_call: TRBD2; cdr3_aa: CASSLKREGSYNEQFF; cdr3_nt: TGCGCCAGCAGCCTCAAGCGGGAGGGCTCCTACAATGAGCAGTTCTTC
v_call: TRBV5-1; clone_size: .; j_call: TRBJ2-2; d_call: TRBD1; cdr3_aa: CASSSRQGPTGELFF; cdr3_nt: TGCGCCAGCAGCTCACGACAGGGGCCCACCGGGGAGCTGTTTTTT
v_call: TRBV10-3; clone_size: .; j_call: TRBJ2-1; d_call: TRBD2; cdr3_aa: CAISLTSGNSEQFF; cdr3_nt: TGTGCCATCAGCTTGACTAGCGGGAATAGTGAGCAGTTCTTC
v_call: TRBV6-4; clone_size: once; j_call: TRBJ2-3; d_call: .; cdr3_aa: CASSDSRDTQYF; cdr3_nt: TGTGCCAGCAGTGACTCTCGGGATACGCAGTATTTT
v_call: TRBV2; clone_size: .; j_call: TRBJ2-1; d_call: .; cdr3_aa: CASRSGPQHEQFF; cdr3_nt: TGTGCCAGCAGGTCAGGGCCTCAGCACGAGCAGTTCTTC
v_call: TRBV5-1; clone_size: few; j_call: TRBJ2-1; d_call: TRBD2; cdr3_aa: CASSSRTSGRSEQFF; cdr3_nt: TGCGCCAGCAGCTCCCGGACTAGCGGGAGGTCTGAGCAGTTCTTC
v_call: TRBV6-5; clone_size: .; j_call: TRBJ1-2; d_call: .; cdr3_aa: CASSYSRGGYTF; cdr3_nt: TGTGCCAGCAGTTACTCTAGGGGTGGCTACACCTTC
v_call: TRBV2; clone_size: once; j_call: TRBJ2-7; d_call: .; cdr3_aa: CASSETDLNHYEQYF; cdr3_nt: TGTGCCAGCAGTGAGACAGACCTAAACCATTACGAGCAGTACTTC
v_call: TRBV6-1; clone_size: .; j_call: TRBJ2-7; d_call: TRBD2; cdr3_aa: CASTAGGPYEQYF; cdr3_nt: TGTGCCAGCACAGCGGGGGGGCCCTACGAGCAGTACTTC
v_call: TRBV19; clone_size: once; j_call: TRBJ1-1; d_call: .; cdr3_aa: CASSGQINTEAFF; cdr3_nt: TGTGCCAGTAGTGGGCAAATCAACACTGAAGCTTTCTTT
v_call: TRBV25-1; clone_size: .; j_call: TRBJ2-2; d_call: .; cdr3_aa: CASSEYIRNGELFF; cdr3_nt: TGTGCCAGCAGTGAATATATTCGTAACGGGGAGCTGTTTTTT
v_call: TRBV27; clone_size: .; j_call: TRBJ2-5; d_call: .; cdr3_aa: CASSLLSFGVLETQYF; cdr3_nt: TGTGCCAGCAGCTTACTTTCCTTCGGAGTGTTAGAGACCCAGTACTTC
v_call: TRBV5-6; clone_size: .; j_call: TRBJ2-7; d_call: .; cdr3_aa: CASSLKRLREQYF; cdr3_nt: TGTGCCAGCAGCTTGAAGAGGTTGCGGGAGCAGTACTTC
v_call: TRBV19; clone_size: .; j_call: TRBJ2-3; d_call: .; cdr3_aa: CASSTYYDTQYF; cdr3_nt: TGTGCCAGTAGTACGTACTACGATACGCAGTATTTT
v_call: TRBV30; clone_size: .; j_call: TRBJ2-1; d_call: TRBD2; cdr3_aa: CAWSGQPGTSGELYNEQFF; cdr3_nt: TGTGCCTGGAGTGGCCAGCCGGGGACTAGCGGGGAACTCTACAATGAGCAGTTCTTC
v_call: TRBV7-9; clone_size: .; j_call: TRBJ1-4; d_call: .; cdr3_aa: CASSLAGSNEKLFF; cdr3_nt: TGTGCCAGCAGCTTAGCAGGGAGCAATGAAAAACTGTTTTTT
v_call: TRBV2; clone_size: .; j_call: TRBJ1-1; d_call: TRBD1; cdr3_aa: CASRYRDRGQNTEAFF; cdr3_nt: TGTGCCAGCAGATACCGGGACAGGGGTCAGAACACTGAAGCTTTCTTT